This TCR beta chain was profiled in a study of glioma-infiltrating T cells after dendritic cell vaccination. Trimming cost V 0 bases and J 6 bases, with 17 bases left between them. CDR1 KGHSH and CDR2 LQKENI come from the germline V gene. The CDR3 is 17 residues long. Clones were sequenced by immunoSEQ multiplex PCR, and TCRdb holds only the in-frame ones, with some missing. This sample has 20,000 to 25,000 clones, with approximately 85% found just once. The sample consisted of blood, taken before dendritic cell vaccination. The source is a human donor with glioblastoma. This chain uses TRBV18 with TRBJ2-2; D is perhaps TRBD2 (5 bases). The CDR3 DNA sequence: TGTGCCAGCTCACCACCCTCAGGACCGATCGGGGCCGGGGAGCTGTTTTTT. Its protein is CASSPPSGPIGAGELFF.